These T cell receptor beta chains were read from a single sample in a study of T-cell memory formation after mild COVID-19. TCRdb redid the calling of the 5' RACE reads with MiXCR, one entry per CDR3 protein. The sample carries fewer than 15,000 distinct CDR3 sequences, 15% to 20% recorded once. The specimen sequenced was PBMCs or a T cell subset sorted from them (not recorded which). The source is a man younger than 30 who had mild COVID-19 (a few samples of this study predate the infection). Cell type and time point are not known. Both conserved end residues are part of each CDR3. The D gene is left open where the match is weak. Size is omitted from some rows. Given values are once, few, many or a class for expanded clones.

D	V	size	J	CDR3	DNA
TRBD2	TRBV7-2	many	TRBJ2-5	CASILLAGVGKTQYF	TGTGCCAGCATCTTACTAGCGGGGGTAGGAAAGACCCAGTACTTC
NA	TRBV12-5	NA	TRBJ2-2	CASGLGGGNTGELFF	TGTGCTAGTGGTTTGGGCGGCGGAAACACCGGGGAGCTGTTTTTT
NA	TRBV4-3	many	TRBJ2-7	CASSQDTSRVGPSYEQYF	TGCGCCAGCAGCCAAGATACCTCCCGGGTGGGGCCCTCCTACGAGCAGTACTTC
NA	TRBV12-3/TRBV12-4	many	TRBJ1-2	CASSAGGNGYGYTF	TGTGCCAGCAGTGCAGGTGGGAACGGCTATGGCTACACCTTC
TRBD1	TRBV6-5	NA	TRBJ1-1	CASSYSSWDSDTEAFF	TGTGCCAGCAGTTACTCGTCGTGGGACAGCGACACTGAAGCTTTCTTT
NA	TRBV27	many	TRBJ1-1	CASTGQFNTEAFF	TGTGCCAGCACCGGACAGTTTAACACTGAAGCTTTCTTT
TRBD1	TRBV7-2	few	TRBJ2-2	CASRRNRGRATGELFF	TGTGCCAGCAGACGAAACAGGGGGCGCGCCACCGGGGAGCTGTTTTTT
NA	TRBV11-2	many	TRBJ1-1	CASSNPGVDNTEAFF	TGTGCCAGCAGCAACCCAGGGGTTGACAACACTGAAGCTTTCTTT
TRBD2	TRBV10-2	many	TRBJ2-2	CASSDLGRGTNTGELFF	TGCGCCAGCAGTGATCTAGGGCGGGGGACTAACACCGGGGAGCTGTTTTTT
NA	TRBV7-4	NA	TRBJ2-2	CASSPGTPGGELFF	TGTGCCAGCAGCCCAGGGACCCCGGGAGGGGAGCTGTTTTTT
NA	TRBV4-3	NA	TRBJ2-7	CASSQDFGRGLSYEQYF	TGCGCCAGCAGCCAAGATTTTGGCAGGGGTCTCTCCTACGAGCAGTACTTC
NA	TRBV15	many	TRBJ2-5	CATSPSWGGGETQYF	TGTGCCACCAGTCCCTCGTGGGGGGGCGGTGAGACCCAGTACTTC
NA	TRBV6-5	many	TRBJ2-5	CASSYSGGPETQYF	TGTGCCAGCAGTTACTCCGGGGGGCCGGAGACCCAGTACTTC
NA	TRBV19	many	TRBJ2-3	CASSILGALDTQYF	TGTGCCAGTAGTATTCTGGGGGCCCTAGATACGCAGTATTTT
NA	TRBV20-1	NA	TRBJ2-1	CSARAAGPLENEQFF	TGCAGTGCTAGAGCTGCGGGACCCCTTGAGAATGAGCAGTTCTTC
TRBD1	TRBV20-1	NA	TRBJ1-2	CSARDETGGDYGYTF	TGCAGTGCTAGAGATGAAACAGGGGGAGACTATGGCTACACCTTC
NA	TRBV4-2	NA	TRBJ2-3	CASSQELDAGDTQYF	TGTGCCAGCAGCCAAGAATTGGATGCGGGAGATACGCAGTATTTT
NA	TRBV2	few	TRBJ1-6	CASSGGGGGSPLHF	TGTGCCAGCAGTGGTGGCGGGGGAGGTTCACCCCTCCACTTT
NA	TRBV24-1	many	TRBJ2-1	CAIPPSGFSNEQFF	TGTGCCATCCCACCCAGCGGGTTTAGCAATGAGCAGTTCTTC
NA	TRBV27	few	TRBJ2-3	CASRILGPTDTQYF	TGTGCCAGCAGAATACTAGGACCCACAGATACGCAGTATTTT
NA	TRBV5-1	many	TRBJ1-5	CASSLGPVDQPQHF	TGCGCCAGCAGCTTGGGGCCGGTCGATCAGCCCCAGCATTTT
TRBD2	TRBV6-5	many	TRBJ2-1	CASSYPAGGSDEQFF	TGTGCCAGCAGTTACCCCGCGGGGGGGTCCGATGAGCAGTTCTTC
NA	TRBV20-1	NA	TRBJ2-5	CSATDTGPYETQYF	TGCAGTGCAACAGATACAGGGCCTTACGAGACCCAGTACTTC
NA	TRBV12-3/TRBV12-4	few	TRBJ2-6	CASNEGANVLTF	TGTGCCAGCAATGAAGGGGCCAACGTCCTGACTTTC
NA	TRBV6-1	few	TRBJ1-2	CASSDLLSGRSYGYTF	TGTGCCAGCAGTGACCTACTCTCGGGAAGGAGCTATGGCTACACCTTC
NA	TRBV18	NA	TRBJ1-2	CASSPERSHYGYTF	TGTGCCAGCTCACCAGAGAGGTCTCACTATGGCTACACCTTC
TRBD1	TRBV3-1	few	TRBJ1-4	CASSQTETGEEKLFF	TGTGCCAGCAGCCAAACGGAGACAGGGGAGGAAAAACTGTTTTTT
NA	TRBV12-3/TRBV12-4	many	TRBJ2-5	CASRLAARFGETQYF	TGTGCCAGCAGATTAGCGGCGAGATTTGGAGAGACCCAGTACTTC
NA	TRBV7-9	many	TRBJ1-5	CASTHSSGTRKHF	TGTGCCAGCACCCATTCTTCGGGAACACGGAAGCATTTT
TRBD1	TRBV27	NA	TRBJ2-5	CASSRQGAETQYF	TGTGCCAGCAGTAGACAGGGGGCGGAGACCCAGTACTTC
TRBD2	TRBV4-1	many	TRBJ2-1	CASSHRGGKGPFFVEQFF	TGCGCCAGCAGCCATCGGGGGGGAAAGGGACCATTTTTTGTTGAGCAGTTCTTC
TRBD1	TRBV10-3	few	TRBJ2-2	CAIHRTGLDTGELFF	TGTGCCATTCATAGGACAGGGCTAGACACCGGGGAGCTGTTTTTT
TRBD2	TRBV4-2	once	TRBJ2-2	CASSPYSGRDTGELFF	TGTGCCAGCAGCCCTTATAGCGGGAGGGACACCGGGGAGCTGTTTTTT
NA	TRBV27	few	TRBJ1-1	CASSFLGGETEAFF	TGTGCCAGCAGTTTCCTGGGGGGCGAAACTGAAGCTTTCTTT
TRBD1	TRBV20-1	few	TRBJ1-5	CSARDPTGWAQPQHF	TGCAGTGCTAGAGATCCGACAGGGTGGGCTCAGCCCCAGCATTTT
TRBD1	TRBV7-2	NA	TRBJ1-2	CASSVSGGEATYGYTF	TGTGCCAGCAGCGTATCAGGGGGCGAGGCCACCTATGGCTACACCTTC
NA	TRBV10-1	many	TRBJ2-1	CASSDWGFEQFF	TGCGCCAGCAGTGATTGGGGTTTTGAGCAGTTCTTC
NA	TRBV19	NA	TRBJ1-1	CASRPWGQVNGAFF	TGTGCCAGTAGGCCCTGGGGCCAGGTGAATGGGGCTTTCTTT
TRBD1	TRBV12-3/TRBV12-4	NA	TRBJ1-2	CASRDRENGYTF	TGTGCCAGCCGGGACAGGGAGAATGGCTACACCTTC
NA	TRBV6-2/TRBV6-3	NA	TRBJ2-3	CASSYSSTDTQYF	TGTGCCAGCAGTTACTCCAGCACAGATACGCAGTATTTT
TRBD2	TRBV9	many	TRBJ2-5	CASSVAGTKETQYF	TGTGCCAGCAGCGTAGCTGGGACTAAGGAGACCCAGTACTTC
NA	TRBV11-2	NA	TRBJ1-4	CASSRGPSLLGEKLFF	TGTGCCAGCAGCCGGGGGCCCTCCCTGCTTGGGGAAAAACTGTTTTTT
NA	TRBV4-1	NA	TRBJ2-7	CASSQEPGVSYEQYF	TGCGCCAGCAGTCAAGAGCCGGGGGTCTCCTACGAGCAGTACTTC
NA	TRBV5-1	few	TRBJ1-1	CASRTGNTEAFF	TGCGCCAGCAGGACAGGGAACACTGAAGCTTTCTTT
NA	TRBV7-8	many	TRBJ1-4	CASSIRFATNEKLFF	TGTGCCAGCAGCATTCGGTTTGCAACTAATGAAAAACTGTTTTTT
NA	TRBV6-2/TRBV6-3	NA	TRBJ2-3	CASSYLGGGGRLDTQYF	TGTGCCAGCAGTTACCTCGGGGGAGGGGGCCGTCTGGATACGCAGTATTTT
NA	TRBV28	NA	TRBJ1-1	CASTTLNTEAFF	TGTGCCAGCACCACATTGAACACTGAAGCTTTCTTT
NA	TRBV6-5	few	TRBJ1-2	CASSPPSGRRGYGYTF	TGTGCCAGCAGCCCCCCGTCCGGGCGTCGGGGCTATGGCTACACCTTC
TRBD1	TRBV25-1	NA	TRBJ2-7	CASSEHGQGFHEQYF	TGTGCCAGCAGCGAACACGGACAGGGGTTTCACGAGCAGTACTTC
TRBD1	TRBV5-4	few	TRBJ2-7	CASSQDRGFYEQYF	TGTGCCAGCAGCCAGGACAGGGGCTTCTACGAGCAGTACTTC
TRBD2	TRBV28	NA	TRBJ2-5	CASSFWGLSGGQETQYF	TGTGCCAGCAGTTTCTGGGGTCTCAGCGGGGGTCAAGAGACCCAGTACTTC
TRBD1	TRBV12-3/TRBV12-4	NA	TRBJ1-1	CASKDRFDTEAFF	TGTGCCAGCAAGGACAGGTTCGACACTGAAGCTTTCTTT
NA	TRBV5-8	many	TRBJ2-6	CASSLKFGANVLTF	TGTGCCAGCAGCTTGAAGTTTGGGGCCAACGTCCTGACTTTC
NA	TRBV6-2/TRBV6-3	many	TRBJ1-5	CASRWDVGSNQPQHF	TGTGCCAGCAGGTGGGACGTGGGGAGCAATCAGCCCCAGCATTTT
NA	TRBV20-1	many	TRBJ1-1	CRGADSALDTEAFF	TGCAGAGGGGCGGACAGTGCCCTTGACACTGAAGCTTTCTTT
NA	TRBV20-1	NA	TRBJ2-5	CSARLVSETQYF	TGCAGTGCTAGACTAGTTTCGGAGACCCAGTACTTC
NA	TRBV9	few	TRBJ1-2	CASSPTDERVVYGYTF	TGTGCCAGCAGCCCGACCGATGAGAGGGTGGTCTATGGCTACACCTTC
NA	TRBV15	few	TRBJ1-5	CATSRDFPGYSNQPQHF	TGTGCCACCAGCAGAGATTTCCCAGGGTACAGCAATCAGCCCCAGCATTTT
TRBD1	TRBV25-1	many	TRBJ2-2	CASSDRGHTGELFF	TGTGCCAGCAGTGACAGGGGGCACACCGGGGAGCTGTTTTTT
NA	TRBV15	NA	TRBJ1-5	CATSRDGEISNQPQHF	TGTGCCACCAGCAGAGATGGGGAAATCAGCAATCAGCCCCAGCATTTT